This paragraph reports one T cell receptor (beta chain). What it binds is not known. Through a sample-barcoded 5' primer and a J-beta primer mix, a second PCR was run for 7 to 11 cycles. A single record per CDR3 protein comes from TCRdb applying MiXCR to the 5' RACE reads. The sample includes some 800,000 distinct CDR3 sequences, 25% of them seen just once. The CDR3 has 12 residues. Trimming pared 5 bases from V and 6 bases from J, leaving 7 bases between. This specimen belongs to a study of blood T cells in healthy people across ages. Study-level findings and limits: Fewer expanded clones and more diversity marked long-lived versus aged donors.

This sample was also put to use in a study of T cells of mothers and their children. That investigation notes: The study found thymic selection shapes TCR recombination output similarly in related and unrelated pairs.

The chain employs TRBV12-3 or TRBV12-4 and TRBJ2-2; D is uncertain. The sequence came from a boy aged 5-17 years in good health. Sequences were obtained from blood. CDR3 nucleotides: TGTGCCAGCAGTCAAAGACCCGGGGAGCTGTTTTTT. Translated, it gives CASSQRPGELFF.